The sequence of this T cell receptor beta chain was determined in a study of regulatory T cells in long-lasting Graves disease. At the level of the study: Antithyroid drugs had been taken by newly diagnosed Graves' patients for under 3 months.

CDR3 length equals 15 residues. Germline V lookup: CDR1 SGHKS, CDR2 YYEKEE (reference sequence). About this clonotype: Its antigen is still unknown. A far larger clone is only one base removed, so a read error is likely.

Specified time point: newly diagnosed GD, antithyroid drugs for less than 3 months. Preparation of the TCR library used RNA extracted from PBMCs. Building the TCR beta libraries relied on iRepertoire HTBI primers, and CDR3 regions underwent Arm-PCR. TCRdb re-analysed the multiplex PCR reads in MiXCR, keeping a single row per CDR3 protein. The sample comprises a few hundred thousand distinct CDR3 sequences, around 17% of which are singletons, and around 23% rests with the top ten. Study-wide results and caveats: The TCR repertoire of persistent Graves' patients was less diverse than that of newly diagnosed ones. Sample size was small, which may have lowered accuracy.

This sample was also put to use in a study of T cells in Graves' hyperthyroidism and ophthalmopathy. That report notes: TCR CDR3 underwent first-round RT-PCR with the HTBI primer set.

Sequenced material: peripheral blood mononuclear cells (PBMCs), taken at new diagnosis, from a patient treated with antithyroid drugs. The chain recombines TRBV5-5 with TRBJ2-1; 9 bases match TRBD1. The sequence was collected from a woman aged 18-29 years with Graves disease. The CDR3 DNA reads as TGTGCCAGCGAGTCAGGGACAGGGTCCTACAATGAGCAGTCCTTC. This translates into CASESGTGSYNEQSF.